Shown below are 18 T cell receptor beta chains from a single sample sequenced in a study of blood T cell repertoires in COVID-19. Some clones are missing from TCRdb's copy, which holds only in-frame ones; the method was immunoSEQ multiplex PCR. The sample gives some 200,000 clones, roughly 79% of which show up once; roughly 25% is in the top ten. The sequenced material came from peripheral blood. The receptors were sampled from a woman aged 70-85 years with acute or convalescent COVID-19.

The chain combines TRBV19 with TRBJ2-2; 8 bases match TRBD1. J lost 11 bases, V lost 4 bases, and 6 bases had no gene match. The CDR3 is made up of 13 amino acids. The V gene's germline CDR1 is LNHDA and CDR2 SQIVND (reference sequence). The CDR3 DNA reads as TGTGCCAGTAGTAGGGGACAGGTCAGAGAGCTGTTTTTT. Its translation: CASSRGQVRELFF.

DNA of the CDR3: TGTGCCAGTAGTATAGCAGGTACGCAGTATTTT. Protein product: CASSIAGTQYF. The rearrangement joins TRBV19 to TRBJ2-3; no reliable D call. V was cut by 1 base and J by 8 bases, with 4 bases left in between. The length of the CDR3 is 11 residues. CDR1 and CDR2 (germline): LNHDA, SQIVND (reference sequence). Variable domain in full (rest from reference TRBV19 and TRBJ2-3): DGGITQSPKYLFRKEGQNVTLSCEQNLNHDAMYWYRQDPGQGLRLIYYSQIVNDFQKGDIAEGYSVSREKKESFPLTVTSAQKNPTAFYLCASSIAGTQYFGPGTRLTVL.

This chain joins TRBV12-5 and TRBJ2-2; 8 bases match TRBD1. CDR1 and CDR2 (germline): LGHNT, FRNRAP. CDR3 size: 15 residues. Losses at the gene ends were 6 bases for V and 6 bases for J; bases not matched to a gene: 9. CDR3 bases: TGTGCTAGTGGGCACAGGACAGGGATGGCCGGGGAGCTGTTTTTT. This translates into CASGHRTGMAGELFF.

The chain joins TRBV4-2 to TRBJ2-6; D perhaps matches TRBD1 (6 bases). Germline values: CDR1 LGHNA, CDR2 YNFKEQ. V was pared by 4 bases and J by 0 bases, with 10 bases between. The CDR3 spans 16 residues. CDR3 amino acids: CASSPQGSSGANVLTF. The CDR3 DNA reads TGTGCCAGCAGCCCCCAGGGGTCCTCTGGGGCCAACGTCCTGACTTTC.

This rearrangement joins TRBV10-1 to TRBJ1-1, with TRBD1 matching 8 bases. CDR1 is WNHNN, CDR2 SYGVQD, per germline (reference sequence). This CDR3 comprises 14 residues. V lost 0 bases, J lost 6 bases, and 3 bases stayed unmatched. Written as DNA, the CDR3 is TGCGCCAGCAGTGAGTCAACAGGGGGGTCTGAAGCTTTCTTT. Translating gives CASSESTGGSEAFF.

A single count supports this clone. The chain combines TRBV4-2 with TRBJ1-6, with D perhaps TRBD1 (5 bases). Germline V gene data show CDR1 as LGHNA and CDR2 as YNFKEQ. Trimming took off 5 bases at V and 7 bases at J, with 18 bases between the two ends. This CDR3 has 16 amino acids. CDR3 amino acids: CASSSQSGISNSPLHF. The DNA for the CDR3 is TGTGCCAGCAGCTCTCAATCAGGGATTTCGAATTCACCCCTCCACTTT.

The V and J genes are TRBV6-5 and TRBJ1-5; a weak D match, TRBD1 (6 bases). The CDR3 covers 14 residues. CDR1 MNHEY and CDR2 SVGAGI come from the germline V gene. Trimming cost V 6 bases and J 0 bases, with 9 bases left between them. CDR3 in amino acids: CASRGQYSNQPQHF. The CDR3 nucleotides are TGTGCCAGCAGAGGACAGTATAGCAATCAGCCCCAGCATTTT.

CDR3 amino acids: CASSPPRISYEQYF. In DNA form, the CDR3 reads TGTGCCAGCAGCCCCCCCAGGATCTCCTACGAGCAGTACTTC. This chain connects TRBV5-6 to TRBJ2-7; unclear D gene. Per germline, CDR1 SGHDT and CDR2 YYEEEE. The CDR3 extends over 14 amino acids. Trimming removed 4 bases at V and 0 bases at J, with 11 bases between.

The rearrangement uses TRBV24-1 and TRBJ2-6; no clear D gene. The germline gives CDR1 KGHDR, CDR2 SFDVKD. The length of the CDR3 is 18 residues. V was pared by 4 bases and J by 0 bases, with 15 bases between. The CDR3 sequence: CATSESARSSSGANVLTF. CDR3 nucleotide sequence: TGTGCCACCAGTGAATCAGCCCGGTCTAGCTCTGGGGCCAACGTCCTGACTTTC.

The rearrangement joins TRBV3-1 (or the pseudogene TRBV3-2) to TRBJ2-5; TRBD2 is a possible D gene (6 bases). Germline CDR1 and CDR2: LGHDT and YNNKEL (reference sequence). The CDR3 length is 15 residues. Trimming took off 1 base at V and 3 bases at J, with 12 bases between the two ends. The CDR3 bases are TGTGCCAGCAGCCAAGTGGCGGGATTTAAAGAGACCCAGTACTTC. Protein sequence: CASSQVAGFKETQYF.

A few counts support this clone. The CDR3 spells CATSSGETNTGELFF. The CDR3 nucleotides are TGTGCCACATCCTCCGGGGAAACGAACACCGGGGAGCTGTTTTTT. The chain joins TRBV5-4 to TRBJ2-2; D might be TRBD2 (5 bases). The CDR3 has 15 amino acids. Germline V lookup: CDR1 SGHNT, CDR2 YYREEE (reference sequence). The germline V and J ends were trimmed by 9 bases and 0 bases, with 15 bases remaining between them.

The gene calls are TRBV3-1 (or the pseudogene TRBV3-2) and TRBJ1-6, with TRBD1 as a possible D gene (6 bases). V dropped 4 bases and J dropped 7 bases, with 14 bases sitting between them. The CDR3 loop spans 15 amino acids. Germline CDR1 reads LGHDT; CDR2 reads YNNKEL (reference sequence). The CDR3 DNA reads TGTGCCAGCAGCCTTCAGACAGGAATGAATTCACCCCTCCACTTT. Its protein is CASSLQTGMNSPLHF.

This sequence joins TRBV5-1 and TRBJ1-3, with a tentative D call TRBD1 (6 bases). In germline, CDR1 is SGHRS, CDR2 YFSETQ. V shed 4 bases and J shed 1 base, with 15 bases lying between them. The CDR3 is 16 residues long. The CDR3 is CASSRHAGDSGNTIYF. The CDR3 nucleotides read TGCGCCAGCAGCCGACATGCAGGGGATTCTGGAAACACCATATATTTT.

The count of this clone is one. The chain carries TRBV30 and TRBJ1-4; D not resolved. The CDR3 loop spans 13 amino acids. The germline V gene encodes CDR1 GTSNPN and CDR2 SVGIG (reference sequence). Trimming removed 5 bases at V and 4 bases at J, with 11 bases between. CDR3 nucleotide sequence: TGTGCCTGGTCCGTCGGTCTTAATGAAAAACTGTTTTTT. Its protein is CAWSVGLNEKLFF.

The V gene is TRBV18, the J gene TRBJ2-2, with a tentative D call TRBD1 (5 bases). The CDR3 is made up of 15 amino acids. V dropped 3 bases and J dropped 0 bases, with 8 bases sitting between them. Germline V CDR1 and CDR2: KGHSH, LQKENI. CDR3: CASSPGRANTGELFF. As DNA, the CDR3 is TGTGCCAGCTCACCGGGCAGGGCGAACACCGGGGAGCTGTTTTTT.

The genes are TRBV6-6 and TRBJ2-7, with 8 bases lining up with TRBD2. The germline V gene has CDR1 MNHNY and CDR2 SVGAGI (reference sequence). V lost 0 bases, J lost 0 bases, and 4 bases stayed unmatched. The length of the CDR3 is 16 residues. CDR3 sequence (DNA): TGTGCCAGCAGTTACTCGAGGAGCGGGAGCTCCTACGAGCAGTACTTC. Protein product: CASSYSRSGSSYEQYF.

The V gene is TRBV7-2, the J gene TRBJ2-1; 8 bases are shared with TRBD2. The CDR3 is made up of 14 amino acids. CDR1 is SGHTA and CDR2 is FQGNSA in the germline V gene. Trimming removed 2 bases from V and 12 bases from J; junction bases left unmatched: 9. The CDR3 DNA follows: TGTGCCAGCAGCTTATTTAACGAGGCGGGAGGGCAGTTCTTC. It is translated as CASSLFNEAGGQFF.

The genes are TRBV27 and TRBJ1-4; D gene ambiguous. The CDR3 spans 14 residues. Trimming took 2 bases from V and 7 from J, leaving 11 bases between them. Germline V gene sequence: CDR1 MNHEY, CDR2 SMNVEV (reference sequence). The CDR3 nucleotides read TGTGCCAGCAGTTTACTGGCAGCAGGTGAAAAACTGTTTTTT. The encoded protein is CASSLLAAGEKLFF.